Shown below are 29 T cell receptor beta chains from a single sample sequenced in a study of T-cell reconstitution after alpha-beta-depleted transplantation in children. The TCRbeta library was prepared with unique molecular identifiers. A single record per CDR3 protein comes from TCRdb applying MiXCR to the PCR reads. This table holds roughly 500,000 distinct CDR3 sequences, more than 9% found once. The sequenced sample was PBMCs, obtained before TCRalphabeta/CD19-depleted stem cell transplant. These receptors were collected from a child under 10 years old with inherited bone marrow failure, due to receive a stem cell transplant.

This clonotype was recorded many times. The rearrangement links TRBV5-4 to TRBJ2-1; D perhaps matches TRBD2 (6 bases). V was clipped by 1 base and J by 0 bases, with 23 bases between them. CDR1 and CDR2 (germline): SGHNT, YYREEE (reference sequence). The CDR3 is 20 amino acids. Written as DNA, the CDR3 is TGTGCCAGCAGCTTGTTTAGGGACTGGGGGACCATGAGCTCCTACAATGAGCAGTTCTTC. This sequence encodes CASSLFRDWGTMSSYNEQFF. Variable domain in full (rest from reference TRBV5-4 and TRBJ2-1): ETGVTQSPTHLIKTRGQQVTLRCSSQSGHNTVSWYQQALGQGPQFIFQYYREEENGRGNFPPRFSGLQFPNYSSELNVNALELDDSALYLCASSLFRDWGTMSSYNEQFFGPGTRLTVL.

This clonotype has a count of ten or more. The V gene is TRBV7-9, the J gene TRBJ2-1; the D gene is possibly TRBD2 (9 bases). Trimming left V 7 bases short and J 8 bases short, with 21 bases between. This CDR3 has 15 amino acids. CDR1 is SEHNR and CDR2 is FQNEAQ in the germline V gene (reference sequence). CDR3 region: CASTQGAGGSDEQFF. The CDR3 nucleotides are TGTGCCAGCACCCAGGGGGCGGGAGGGAGCGATGAGCAGTTCTTC.

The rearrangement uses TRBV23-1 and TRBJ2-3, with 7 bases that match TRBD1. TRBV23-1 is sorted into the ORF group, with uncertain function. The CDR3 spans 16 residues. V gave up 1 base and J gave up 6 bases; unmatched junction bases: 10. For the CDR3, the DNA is TGCGCCAGCAGTCAATTTGCGCAGGGGGAAATGGATACGCAGTATTTT. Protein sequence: CASSQFAQGEMDTQYF.

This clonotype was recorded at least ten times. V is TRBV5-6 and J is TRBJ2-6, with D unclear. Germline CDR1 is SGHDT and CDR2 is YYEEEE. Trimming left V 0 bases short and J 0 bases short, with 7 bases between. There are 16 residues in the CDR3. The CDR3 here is CASSLADISGANVLTF. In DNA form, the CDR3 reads TGTGCCAGCAGCTTGGCCGATATCTCTGGGGCCAACGTCCTGACTTTC.

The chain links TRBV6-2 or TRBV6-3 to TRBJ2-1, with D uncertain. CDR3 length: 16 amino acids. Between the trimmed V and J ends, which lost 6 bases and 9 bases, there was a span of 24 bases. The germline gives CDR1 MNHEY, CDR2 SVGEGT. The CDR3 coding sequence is TGTGCCAGCAGCCCCGGGCGGAAGGCGAAACAGTGTGAGCAGTTCTTC. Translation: CASSPGRKAKQCEQFF.

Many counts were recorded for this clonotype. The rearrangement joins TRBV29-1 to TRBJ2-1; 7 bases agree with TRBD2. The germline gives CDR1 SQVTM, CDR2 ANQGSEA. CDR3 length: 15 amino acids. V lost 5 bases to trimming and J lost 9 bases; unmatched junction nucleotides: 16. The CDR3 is CSVRRSGDPFLEQFF. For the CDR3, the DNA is TGCAGCGTTAGGAGAAGCGGGGATCCGTTTCTTGAGCAGTTCTTC.

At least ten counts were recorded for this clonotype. Here the CDR3 reads CASSPIRGAIGYF. The DNA for the CDR3 is TGTGCCAGCAGCCCCATCCGGGGAGCCATTGGGTACTTC. This sequence joins TRBV7-8 and TRBJ2-7; D possibly corresponds to TRBD2 (5 bases). Per the germline V gene, CDR1 is SGHVS and CDR2 is FQNEAQ. V shed 5 bases and J shed 12 bases, with 20 bases lying between them. The CDR3 loop spans 13 amino acids.

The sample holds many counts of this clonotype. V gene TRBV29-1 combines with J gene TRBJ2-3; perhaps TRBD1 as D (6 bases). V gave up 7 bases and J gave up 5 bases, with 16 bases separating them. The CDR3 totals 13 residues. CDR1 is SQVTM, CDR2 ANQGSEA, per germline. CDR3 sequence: CSGRQGSEDTQYF. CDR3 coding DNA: TGCAGCGGCCGCCAGGGGAGTGAAGATACGCAGTATTTT.

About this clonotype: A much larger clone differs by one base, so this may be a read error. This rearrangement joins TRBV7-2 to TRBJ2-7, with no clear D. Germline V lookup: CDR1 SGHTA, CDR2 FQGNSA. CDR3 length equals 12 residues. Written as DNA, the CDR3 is TGTGCCAGCAGCCCGGCGCAAGGATTGCAGCACTTC. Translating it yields CASSPAQGLQHF.

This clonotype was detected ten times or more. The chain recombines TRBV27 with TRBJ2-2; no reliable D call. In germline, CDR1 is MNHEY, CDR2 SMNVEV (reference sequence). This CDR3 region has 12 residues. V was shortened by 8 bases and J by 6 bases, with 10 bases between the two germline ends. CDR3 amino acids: CASHTPPGELFF. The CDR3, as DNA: TGTGCCAGCCATACCCCGCCCGGGGAGCTGTTTTTT.

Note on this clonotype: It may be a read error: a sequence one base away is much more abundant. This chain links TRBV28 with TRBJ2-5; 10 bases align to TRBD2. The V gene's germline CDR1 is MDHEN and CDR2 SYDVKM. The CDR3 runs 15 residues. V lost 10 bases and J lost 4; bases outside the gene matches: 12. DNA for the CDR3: TGTGCCACCATCTTGAGCGGGGGGGTCCTAGAGACCCAGTACTTC. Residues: CATILSGGVLETQYF.

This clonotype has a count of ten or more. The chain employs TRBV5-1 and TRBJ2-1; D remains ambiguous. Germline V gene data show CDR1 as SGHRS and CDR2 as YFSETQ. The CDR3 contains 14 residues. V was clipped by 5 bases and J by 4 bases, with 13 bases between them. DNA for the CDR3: TGCGCCAGCAGGGTCACCCTGGCGTACAATGAGCAGTTCTTC. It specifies CASRVTLAYNEQFF.

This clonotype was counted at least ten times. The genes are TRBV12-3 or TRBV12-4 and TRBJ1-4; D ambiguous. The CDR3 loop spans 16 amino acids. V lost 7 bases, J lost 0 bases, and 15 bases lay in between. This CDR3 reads CASTSLEAATNEKLFF. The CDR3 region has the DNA TGTGCCAGCACCAGCCTCGAGGCGGCAACTAATGAAAAACTGTTTTTT.

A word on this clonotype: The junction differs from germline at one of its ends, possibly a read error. CDR3 in amino acids: CASSYSIRAKNYDQYF. CDR3 nucleotide sequence: TGTGCCAGCAGTTACTCGATTAGAGCAAAAAACTACGACCAGTACTTC. The genes are TRBV6-2 or TRBV6-3 and TRBJ2-7; the D is unclear. The germline CDR1 and CDR2 sequences are MNHEY and SVGEGT. The CDR3 is made up of 16 amino acids.

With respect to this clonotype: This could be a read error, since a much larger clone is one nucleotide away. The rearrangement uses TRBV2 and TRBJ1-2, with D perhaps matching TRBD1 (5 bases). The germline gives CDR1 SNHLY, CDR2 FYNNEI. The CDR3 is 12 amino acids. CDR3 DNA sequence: TGTGCCAACAGTGAAAGGGGATATGGCTACACCTTC. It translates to CANSERGYGYTF.

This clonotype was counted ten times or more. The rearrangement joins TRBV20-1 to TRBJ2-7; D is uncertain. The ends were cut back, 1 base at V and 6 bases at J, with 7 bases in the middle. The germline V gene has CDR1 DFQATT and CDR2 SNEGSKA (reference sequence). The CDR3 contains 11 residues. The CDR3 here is CSARVRGEQYF. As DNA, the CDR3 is TGCAGTGCTAGAGTGCGTGGCGAGCAGTACTTC.

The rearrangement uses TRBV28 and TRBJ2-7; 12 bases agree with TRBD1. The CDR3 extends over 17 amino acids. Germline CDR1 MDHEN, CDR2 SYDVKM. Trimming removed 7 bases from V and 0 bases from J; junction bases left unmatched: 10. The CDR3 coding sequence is TGTGCCAGCACCACGGGGGGACAGGGGGCTCACTCCTACGAGCAGTACTTC. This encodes CASTTGGQGAHSYEQYF.

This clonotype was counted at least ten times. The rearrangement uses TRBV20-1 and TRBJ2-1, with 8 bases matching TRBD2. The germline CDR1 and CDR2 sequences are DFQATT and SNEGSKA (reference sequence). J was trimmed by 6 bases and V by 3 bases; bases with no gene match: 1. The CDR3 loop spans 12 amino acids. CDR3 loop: CSASGRGNEQFF. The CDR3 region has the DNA TGCAGTGCTAGCGGGAGGGGCAATGAGCAGTTCTTC.

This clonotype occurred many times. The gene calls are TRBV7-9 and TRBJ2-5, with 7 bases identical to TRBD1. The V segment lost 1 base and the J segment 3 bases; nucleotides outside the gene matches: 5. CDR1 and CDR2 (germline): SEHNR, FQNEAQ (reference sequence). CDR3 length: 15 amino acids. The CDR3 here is CASSLETGWKETQYF. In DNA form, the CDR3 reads TGTGCCAGCAGCTTAGAGACAGGGTGGAAAGAGACCCAGTACTTC.

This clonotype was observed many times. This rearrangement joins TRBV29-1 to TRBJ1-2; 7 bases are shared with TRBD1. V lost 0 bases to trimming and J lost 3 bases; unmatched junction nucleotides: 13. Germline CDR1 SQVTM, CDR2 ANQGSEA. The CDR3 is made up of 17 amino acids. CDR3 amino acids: CSVEDLQEQGPDYGYTF. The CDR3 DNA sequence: TGCAGCGTTGAAGATCTTCAAGAACAGGGGCCCGACTATGGCTACACCTTC.

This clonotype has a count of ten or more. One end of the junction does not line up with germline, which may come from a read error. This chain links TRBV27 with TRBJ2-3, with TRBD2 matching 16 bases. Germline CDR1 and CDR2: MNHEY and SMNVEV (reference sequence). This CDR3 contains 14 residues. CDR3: CASSLGLAGGPEDF. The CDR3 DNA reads TGTGCCAGCAGTTTGGGACTAGCGGGAGGGCCTGAGGATTTT.

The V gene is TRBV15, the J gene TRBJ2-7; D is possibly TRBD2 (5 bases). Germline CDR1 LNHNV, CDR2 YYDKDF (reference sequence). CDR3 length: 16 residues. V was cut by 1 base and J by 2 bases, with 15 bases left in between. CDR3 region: CATSRGAGAEPYEQYF. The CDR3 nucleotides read TGTGCCACCAGCAGAGGGGCGGGCGCCGAACCCTACGAGCAGTACTTC.

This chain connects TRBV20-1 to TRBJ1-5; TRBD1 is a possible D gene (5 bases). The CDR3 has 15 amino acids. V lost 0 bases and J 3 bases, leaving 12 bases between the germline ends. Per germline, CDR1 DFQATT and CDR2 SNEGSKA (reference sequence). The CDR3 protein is CSARDVGVLNQPQHF. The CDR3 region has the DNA TGCAGTGCTAGAGATGTGGGGGTCCTCAATCAGCCCCAGCATTTT.

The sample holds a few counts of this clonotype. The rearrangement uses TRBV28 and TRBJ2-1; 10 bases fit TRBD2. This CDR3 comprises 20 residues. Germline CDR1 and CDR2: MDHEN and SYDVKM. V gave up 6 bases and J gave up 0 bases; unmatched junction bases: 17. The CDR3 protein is CASSSGGSGRTQSSYNEQFF. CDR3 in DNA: TGTGCCAGCAGCTCCGGGGGTAGCGGGAGGACCCAAAGCTCCTACAATGAGCAGTTCTTC.

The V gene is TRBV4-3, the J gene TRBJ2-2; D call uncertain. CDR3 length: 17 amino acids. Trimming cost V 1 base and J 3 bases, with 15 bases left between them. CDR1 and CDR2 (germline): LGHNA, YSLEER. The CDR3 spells CASSQALGSADTGELFF. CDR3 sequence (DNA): TGCGCCAGCAGCCAAGCATTAGGCTCGGCCGACACCGGGGAGCTGTTTTTT.

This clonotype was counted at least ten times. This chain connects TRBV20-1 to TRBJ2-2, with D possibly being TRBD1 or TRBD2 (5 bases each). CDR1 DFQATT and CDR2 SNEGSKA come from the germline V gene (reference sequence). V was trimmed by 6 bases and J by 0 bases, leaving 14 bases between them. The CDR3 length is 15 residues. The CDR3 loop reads CSAQSGTTNTGELFF. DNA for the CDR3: TGCAGTGCACAATCCGGGACGACGAACACCGGGGAGCTGTTTTTT.

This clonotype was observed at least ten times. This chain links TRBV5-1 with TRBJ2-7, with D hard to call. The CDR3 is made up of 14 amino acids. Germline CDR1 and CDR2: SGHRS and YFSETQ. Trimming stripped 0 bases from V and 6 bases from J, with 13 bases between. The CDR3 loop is CASSLGSYLPEQYF. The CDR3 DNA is TGCGCCAGCAGCTTGGGTAGCTACCTACCCGAGCAGTACTTC.

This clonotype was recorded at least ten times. The CDR3 region has the DNA TGCGCCAGCAGCTTCTCTAGCGGGGGTACAAACAATGAGCAGTTCTTC. It encodes CASSFSSGGTNNEQFF. The J gene is TRBJ2-1, the V gene TRBV5-1, with 10 bases that match TRBD2. J was trimmed by 5 bases and V by 2 bases; bases with no gene match: 7. The germline V gene has CDR1 SGHRS and CDR2 YFSETQ. The CDR3 sequence is 16 residues long.

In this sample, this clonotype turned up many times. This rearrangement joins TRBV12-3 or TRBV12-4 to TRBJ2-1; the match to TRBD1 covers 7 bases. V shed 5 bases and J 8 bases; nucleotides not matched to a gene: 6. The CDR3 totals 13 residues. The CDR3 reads CASSPTGIHEQFF. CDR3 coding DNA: TGTGCCAGCAGTCCGACAGGGATCCATGAGCAGTTCTTC.